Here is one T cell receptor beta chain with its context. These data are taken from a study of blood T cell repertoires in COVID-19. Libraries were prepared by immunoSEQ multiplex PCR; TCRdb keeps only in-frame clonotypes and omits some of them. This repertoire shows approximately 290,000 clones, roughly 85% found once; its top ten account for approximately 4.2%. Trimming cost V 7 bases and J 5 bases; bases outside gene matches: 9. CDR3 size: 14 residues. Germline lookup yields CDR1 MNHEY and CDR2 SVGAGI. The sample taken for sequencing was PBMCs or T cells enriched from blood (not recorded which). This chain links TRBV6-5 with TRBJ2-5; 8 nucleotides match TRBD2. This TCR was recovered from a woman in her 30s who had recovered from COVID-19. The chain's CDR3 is CASTPSIAGETQYF. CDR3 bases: TGTGCCAGCACCCCCTCTATAGCGGGGGAGACCCAGTACTTC.